This entry lists 18 T cell receptor beta chains sequenced from one sample in a study of T cells in Graves' hyperthyroidism and ophthalmopathy. The source material, RNA transcripts, was used to amplify TCR beta CDR3 regions. The HTBI set primed first-round TCR CDR3 RT-PCR. TCRdb reanalysed the multiplex PCR reads using MiXCR and keeps one entry per CDR3 protein. The table lists 300,000 to 400,000 distinct CDR3 sequences, 21% of them singletons. The material sequenced was blood. These receptors were taken from a woman between 50 and 59 years old with Graves' hyperthyroidism.

This clonotype was observed at least ten times. The chain carries TRBV27 and TRBJ2-1; no firm D call. The germline V gene has CDR1 MNHEY and CDR2 SMNVEV (reference sequence). The CDR3 extends over 14 amino acids. V was shortened by 0 bases and J by 7 bases, with 10 bases between the two germline ends. CDR3 amino acids: CASSLSGLGNEQFF. CDR3 DNA sequence: TGTGCCAGCAGTTTATCAGGTCTAGGTAATGAGCAGTTCTTC.

The J gene is TRBJ1-2, the V gene TRBV11-3, with TRBD1 matching 12 bases. In germline, CDR1 is SGHNT, CDR2 YENEEA. V dropped 5 bases and J dropped 4; count of bases not matched to a gene: 5. The CDR3 is 15 amino acids. The CDR3 sequence is CASSQGTGGFYGYTF. The CDR3 nucleotides read TGTGCCAGCAGCCAGGGGACAGGGGGCTTCTATGGCTACACCTTC.

This clonotype was counted ten times or more. The rearrangement joins TRBV7-2 to TRBJ2-5, with D perhaps matching TRBD1 or TRBD2 (6 bases each). Per germline, CDR1 SGHTA and CDR2 FQGNSA. Deletions cut 4 bases from V and 6 bases from J, with 12 bases between. CDR3 size: 13 residues. The CDR3 is CASSWGRDKTQYF. Written as DNA, the CDR3 is TGTGCCAGCAGCTGGGGGCGGGACAAGACCCAGTACTTC.

CDR3 in DNA: TGTGCCAGCTCACCACGCGCGACTAGTGCGGCCGGTGAGCAGTTCTTC. Its protein product is CASSPRATSAAGEQFF. The gene calls are TRBV18 and TRBJ2-1; the D gene is possibly TRBD2 (6 bases). CDR3 length equals 16 residues. The V and J ends lost 1 base and 9 bases respectively, with 19 bases between them. The germline gives CDR1 KGHSH, CDR2 LQKENI.

This clonotype was counted a few times. The rearrangement uses TRBV29-1 and TRBJ2-5, with 7 bases aligning to TRBD1. Per the germline V gene, CDR1 is SQVTM and CDR2 is ANQGSEA. V lost 1 base to trimming and J lost 2 bases; unmatched junction nucleotides: 4. The CDR3 spans 14 residues. CDR3 in DNA: TGCAGCGTTGAAGTTGGGACAGTACAAGAGACCCAGTACTTC. It codes for CSVEVGTVQETQYF.

This clonotype was seen repeatedly, ten times or more. The chain combines TRBV3-1 with TRBJ2-3, with 9 bases fitting TRBD1. Germline assignment: CDR1 LGHDT and CDR2 YNNKEL (reference sequence). V was clipped by 0 bases and J by 5 bases; unmatched bases: 12. This CDR3 has 18 residues. This chain's CDR3 is CASSQDPTGGNGVDTQYF. CDR3 sequence (DNA): TGTGCCAGCAGCCAAGACCCGACAGGGGGGAACGGGGTAGATACGCAGTATTTT.

This clonotype was observed at least ten times. This chain connects TRBV12-3 or TRBV12-4 to TRBJ2-1, with D uncertain. Trimming stripped 1 base from V and 2 bases from J, with 6 bases between. CDR3 length: 14 amino acids. CDR3 sequence: CASSLDPAYNEQFF. The CDR3 DNA follows: TGTGCCAGCAGTTTAGACCCTGCCTACAATGAGCAGTTCTTC.

This clonotype was seen many times. The genes are TRBV7-9 and TRBJ2-1; D is uncertain. Germline CDR1 is SEHNR and CDR2 is FQNEAQ (reference sequence). Trimming cost V 10 bases and J 6 bases, with 16 bases left between them. This CDR3 is 13 amino acids long. The chain's CDR3 is CATSSDNTNEQFF. In DNA form, the CDR3 reads TGTGCCACCTCAAGTGACAACACCAATGAGCAGTTCTTC.

This clonotype was counted ten times or more. The V call is TRBV6-5, the J call TRBJ1-3; perhaps TRBD1 as D (5 bases). In germline, CDR1 is MNHEY, CDR2 SVGAGI. V was clipped by 0 bases and J by 4 bases, with 19 bases between them. This CDR3 spans 18 amino acids. The CDR3 region is CASSYSGISGGVGNTIYF. DNA for the CDR3: TGTGCCAGCAGTTACTCGGGGATTTCCGGAGGGGTCGGAAACACCATATATTTT.

The chain employs TRBV10-3 and TRBJ2-7; D may be TRBD1 (6 bases). Germline V lookup: CDR1 ENHRY, CDR2 SYGVKD. There are 15 residues in the CDR3. V lost 1 base and J lost 2, with 12 bases in between. DNA for the CDR3: TGTGCCATCAGTGAGTACAGGGACCTCCCCTACGAGCAGTACTTC. Protein product: CAISEYRDLPYEQYF.

This clonotype showed up many times. This CDR3 is CATSKRLAGGTDTQYF. CDR3 DNA: TGTGCCACCAGCAAAAGACTAGCGGGAGGGACAGATACGCAGTATTTT. This chain links TRBV15 with TRBJ2-3, with 14 nucleotides matching TRBD2. The CDR3 extends over 16 amino acids. After removal of 4 bases from V and 3 bases from J, the junction contained 3 bases not matched to a gene. Germline V gene sequence: CDR1 LNHNV, CDR2 YYDKDF (reference sequence).

This clonotype was seen repeatedly, ten times or more. This chain joins TRBV20-1 and TRBJ2-7, with 12 bases matching TRBD1. The trim removed 1 base at V and 2 bases at J, leaving 24 bases unmatched. Germline V gives CDR1 DFQATT, CDR2 SNEGSKA (reference sequence). The CDR3 is 22 residues long. The CDR3 DNA reads as TGCAGTGCTAGAGCTCGGGACAGGGGGCGAAGTAAGCGGGAGGGGGGTCCCTACGAGCAGTACTTC. Translating it yields CSARARDRGRSKREGGPYEQYF.

This clonotype has a count of ten or more. The CDR3 loop reads CASSPLWGGPNEQFF. The CDR3 DNA is TGTGCCAGCAGTCCCCTTTGGGGAGGACCCAATGAGCAGTTCTTC. This chain links TRBV12-3 or TRBV12-4 with TRBJ2-1, with a possible D match to TRBD2 (6 bases). The CDR3 loop spans 15 amino acids. Trimming left V 5 bases short and J 6 bases short, with 17 bases between.

To note about this clonotype: A much larger clone is a single base away; this may be a read error. This chain links TRBV4-1 with TRBJ2-7; 9 nucleotides agree with TRBD1. The CDR3 is 16 residues long. Per germline, CDR1 MGHRA and CDR2 YSYEKL. The ends lost 0 bases at V and 4 bases at J; junction bases unmatched: 7. The CDR3 DNA reads as TGCGCCAGCAGCCAAGACCCCGGGACAGGGAAGTACGAGCAGTACTTC. This sequence encodes CASSQDPGTGKYEQYF.

This clonotype was recorded at least ten times. The rearrangement uses TRBV27 and TRBJ2-7; D possibly corresponds to TRBD2 (6 bases). Trimming took off 5 bases at V and 0 bases at J, with 17 bases between the two ends. This CDR3 contains 16 residues. From germline, CDR1 is MNHEY and CDR2 SMNVEV (reference sequence). The CDR3 sequence is CASSTPASDSSYEQYF. The CDR3 nucleotides are TGTGCCAGCAGTACCCCCGCTAGCGATAGCTCCTACGAGCAGTACTTC.

This clonotype was observed a handful of times. This chain joins TRBV7-8 and TRBJ1-6; possibly TRBD1 for D (5 bases). The CDR3 spans 16 residues. The germline V and J ends were trimmed by 0 bases and 6 bases, with 12 bases remaining between them. CDR1 and CDR2 from the germline V gene are SGHVS and FQNEAQ. The CDR3 spells CASSLARAGINSPLHF. The CDR3 nucleotides read TGTGCCAGCAGCTTAGCCAGGGCAGGCATTAATTCACCCCTCCACTTT.

This clonotype appeared once. The chain recombines TRBV3-1 with TRBJ1-1, with 10 bases that match TRBD1. The CDR3 has 14 residues. CDR1 and CDR2 (germline): LGHDT, YNNKEL (reference sequence). V gave up 1 base and J gave up 4 bases; unmatched junction bases: 0. The CDR3 here is CASSQGTGGTEAFF. CDR3 DNA sequence: TGTGCCAGCAGCCAAGGGACAGGGGGCACTGAAGCTTTCTTT.

This clonotype has at least ten counts. The chain joins TRBV28 to TRBJ2-7; possible D gene TRBD2, 6 bases. The CDR3 consists of 13 residues. Germline V gene data show CDR1 as MDHEN and CDR2 as SYDVKM. V lost 11 bases and J lost 4, with 18 bases in between. The CDR3 DNA reads as TGTGCCCGGGGGAACGGAGTTGCGTACGAGCAGTACTTC. This sequence encodes CARGNGVAYEQYF.